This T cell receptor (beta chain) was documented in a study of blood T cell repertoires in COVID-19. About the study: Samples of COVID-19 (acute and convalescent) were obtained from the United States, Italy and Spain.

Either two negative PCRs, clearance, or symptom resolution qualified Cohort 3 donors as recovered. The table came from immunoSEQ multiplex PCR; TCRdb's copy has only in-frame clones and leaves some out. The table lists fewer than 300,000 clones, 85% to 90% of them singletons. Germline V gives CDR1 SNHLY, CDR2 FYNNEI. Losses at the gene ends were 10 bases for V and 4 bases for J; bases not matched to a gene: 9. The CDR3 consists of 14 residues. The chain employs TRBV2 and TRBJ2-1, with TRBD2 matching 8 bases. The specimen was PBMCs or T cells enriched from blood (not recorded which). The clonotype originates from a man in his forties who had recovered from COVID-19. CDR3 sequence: CATDSGTVYNEQFF. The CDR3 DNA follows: TGTGCCACTGATAGCGGGACGGTATACAATGAGCAGTTCTTC.